This TCR beta chain stems from a study of metastatic and nonmetastatic thyroid tumors. Ten or more counts support this clone. The CDR3 totals 13 residues. Trimming left V 5 bases short and J 2 bases short, with 10 bases between. The germline CDR1 and CDR2 sequences are SGDLS and YYNGEE. MiXCR re-clonotyped the PCR reads for TCRdb. The sample includes under 25,000 clones, around 20% of them seen just once. Every patient was untreated before thyroid surgery. The chain links TRBV9 to TRBJ1-1, with TRBD1 as a possible D gene (5 bases). Sequencing input: blood. The clonotype originates from a female donor with papillary thyroid cancer or a benign thyroid nodule (not recorded which). Some clones in this sample may be carry-over from other donors' samples. The CDR3 region is CASRRGENTEAFF. Written as DNA, the CDR3 is TGTGCCAGCAGAAGAGGGGAAAACACTGAAGCTTTCTTT.